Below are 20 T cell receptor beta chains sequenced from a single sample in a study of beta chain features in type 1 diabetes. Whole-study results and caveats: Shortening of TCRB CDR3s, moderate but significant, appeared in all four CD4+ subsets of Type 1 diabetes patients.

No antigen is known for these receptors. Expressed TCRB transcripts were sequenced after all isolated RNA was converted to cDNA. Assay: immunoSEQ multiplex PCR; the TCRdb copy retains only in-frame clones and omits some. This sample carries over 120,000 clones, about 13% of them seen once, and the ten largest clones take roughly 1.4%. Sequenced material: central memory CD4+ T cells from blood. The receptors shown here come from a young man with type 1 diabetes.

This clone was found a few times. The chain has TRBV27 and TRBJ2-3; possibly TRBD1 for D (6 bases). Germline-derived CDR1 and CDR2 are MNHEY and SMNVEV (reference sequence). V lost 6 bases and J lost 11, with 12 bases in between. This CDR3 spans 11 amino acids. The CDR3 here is CASRGAVRQYF. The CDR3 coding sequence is TGTGCCAGCAGGGGGGCTGTGAGGCAGTATTTT.

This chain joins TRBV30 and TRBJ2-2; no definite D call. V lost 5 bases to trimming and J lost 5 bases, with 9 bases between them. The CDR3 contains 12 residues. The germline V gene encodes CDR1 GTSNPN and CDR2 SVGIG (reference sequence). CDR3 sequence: CAWGIGTGELFF. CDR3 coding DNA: TGTGCCTGGGGAATCGGAACCGGGGAGCTGTTTTTT.

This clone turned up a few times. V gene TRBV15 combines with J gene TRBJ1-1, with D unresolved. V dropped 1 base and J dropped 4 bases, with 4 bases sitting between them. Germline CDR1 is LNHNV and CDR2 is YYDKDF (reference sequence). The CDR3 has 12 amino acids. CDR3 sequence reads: CATSRGITEAFF. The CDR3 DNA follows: TGTGCCACCAGCAGAGGTATCACTGAAGCTTTCTTT.

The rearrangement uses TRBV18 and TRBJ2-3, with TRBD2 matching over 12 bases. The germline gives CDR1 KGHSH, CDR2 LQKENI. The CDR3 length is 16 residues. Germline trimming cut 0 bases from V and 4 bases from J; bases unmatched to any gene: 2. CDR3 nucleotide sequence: TGTGCCAGCTCACCACCGGCTAGCGGGGGGGCAGATACGCAGTATTTT. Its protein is CASSPPASGGADTQYF.

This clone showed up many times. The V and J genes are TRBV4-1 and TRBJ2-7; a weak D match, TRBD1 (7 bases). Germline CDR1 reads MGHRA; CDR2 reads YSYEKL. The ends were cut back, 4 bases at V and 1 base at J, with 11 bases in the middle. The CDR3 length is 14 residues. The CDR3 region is CASSRQGGSYEQYF. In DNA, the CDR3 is TGCGCCAGCAGCCGACAGGGAGGTTCCTACGAGCAGTACTTC.

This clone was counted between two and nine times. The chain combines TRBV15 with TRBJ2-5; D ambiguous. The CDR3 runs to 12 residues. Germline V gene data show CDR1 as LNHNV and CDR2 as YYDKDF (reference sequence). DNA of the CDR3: TGTGTGCCACCCAAACCTCAAGAGACCCAGTACTTC. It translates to CVPPKPQETQYF.

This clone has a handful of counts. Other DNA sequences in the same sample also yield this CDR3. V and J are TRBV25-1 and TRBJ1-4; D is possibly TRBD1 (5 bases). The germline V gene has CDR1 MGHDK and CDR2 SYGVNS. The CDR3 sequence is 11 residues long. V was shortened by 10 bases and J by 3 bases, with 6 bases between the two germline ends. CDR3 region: CATGANEKLFF. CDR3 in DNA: TGTGCCACGGGGGCTAATGAAAAACTGTTTTTT. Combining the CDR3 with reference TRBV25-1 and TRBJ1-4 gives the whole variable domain EADIYQTPRYLVIGTGKKITLECSQTMGHDKMYWYQQDPGMELHLIHYSYGVNSTEKGDLSSESTVSRIRTEHFPLTLESARPSHTSQYLCATGANEKLFFGSGTQLSVL.

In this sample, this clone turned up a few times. The CDR3 nucleotides read TGTGCCAGCAGCTCAACTAGAGGGGGCGCGGGGATGGAGACCCAGTACTTC. Translated: CASSSTRGGAGMETQYF. This chain connects TRBV28 to TRBJ2-5; TRBD1 is a possible D gene (7 bases). Germline loops: CDR1 MDHEN, CDR2 SYDVKM. The CDR3 sequence is 17 residues long. Deletions cut 6 bases from V and 5 bases from J, with 25 bases between. The full variable domain, completed using reference TRBV28 and TRBJ2-5, is DVKVTQSSRYLVKRTGEKVFLECVQDMDHENMFWYRQDPGLGLRLIYFSYDVKMKEKGDIPEGYSVSREKKERFSLILESASTNQTSMYLCASSSTRGGAGMETQYFGPGTRLLVL.

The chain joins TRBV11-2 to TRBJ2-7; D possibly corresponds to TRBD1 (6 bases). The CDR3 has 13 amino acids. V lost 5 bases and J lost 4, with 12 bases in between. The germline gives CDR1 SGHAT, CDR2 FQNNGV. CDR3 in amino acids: CASSHTGLYEQYF. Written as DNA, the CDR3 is TGTGCCAGCAGCCATACAGGGTTATACGAGCAGTACTTC.

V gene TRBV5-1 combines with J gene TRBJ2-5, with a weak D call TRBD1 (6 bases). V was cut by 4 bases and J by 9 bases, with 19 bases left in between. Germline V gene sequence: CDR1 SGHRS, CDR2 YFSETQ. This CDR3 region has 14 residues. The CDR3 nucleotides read TGCGCCAGCAGCCCGGACAGCCCCTCAAGGGCCCAGTACTTC. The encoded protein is CASSPDSPSRAQYF.

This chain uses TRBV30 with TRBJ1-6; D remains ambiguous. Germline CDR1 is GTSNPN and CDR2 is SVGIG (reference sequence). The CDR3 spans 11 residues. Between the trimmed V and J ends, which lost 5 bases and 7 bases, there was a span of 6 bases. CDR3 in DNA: TGTGCCTGGGGAGGGAATTCACCCCTCCACTTT. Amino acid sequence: CAWGGNSPLHF.

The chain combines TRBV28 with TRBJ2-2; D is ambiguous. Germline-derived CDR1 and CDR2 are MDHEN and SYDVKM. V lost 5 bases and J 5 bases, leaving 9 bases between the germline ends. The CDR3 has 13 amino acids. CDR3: CASSPHRTGELFF. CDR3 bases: TGTGCCAGCAGTCCACACCGGACCGGGGAGCTGTTTTTT.

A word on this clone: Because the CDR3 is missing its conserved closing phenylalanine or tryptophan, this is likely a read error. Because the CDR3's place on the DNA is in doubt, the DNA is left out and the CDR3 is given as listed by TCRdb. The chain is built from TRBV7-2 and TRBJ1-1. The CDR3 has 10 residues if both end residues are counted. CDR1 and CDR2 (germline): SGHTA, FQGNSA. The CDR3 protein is CASSLPRDAI.

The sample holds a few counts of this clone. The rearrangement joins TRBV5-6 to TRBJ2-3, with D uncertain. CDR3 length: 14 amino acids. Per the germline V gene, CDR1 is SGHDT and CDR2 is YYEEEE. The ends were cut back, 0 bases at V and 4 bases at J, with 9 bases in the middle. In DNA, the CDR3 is TGTGCCAGCAGCTTGGAAGTAGTGGCAGATACGCAGTATTTT. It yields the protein CASSLEVVADTQYF. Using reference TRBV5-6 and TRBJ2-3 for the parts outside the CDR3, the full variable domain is DAGVTQSPTHLIKTRGQQVTLRCSPKSGHDTVSWYQQALGQGPQFIFQYYEEEERQRGNFPDRFSGHQFPNYSSELNVNALLLGDSALYLCASSLEVVADTQYFGPGTRLTVL.

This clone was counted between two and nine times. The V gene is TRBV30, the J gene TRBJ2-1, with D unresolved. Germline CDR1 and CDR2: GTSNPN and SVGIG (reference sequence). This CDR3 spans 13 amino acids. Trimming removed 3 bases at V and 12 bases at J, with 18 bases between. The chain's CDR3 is CAWRPPFRGWQFF. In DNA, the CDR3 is TGTGCCTGGAGACCACCGTTCCGTGGCTGGCAGTTCTTC.

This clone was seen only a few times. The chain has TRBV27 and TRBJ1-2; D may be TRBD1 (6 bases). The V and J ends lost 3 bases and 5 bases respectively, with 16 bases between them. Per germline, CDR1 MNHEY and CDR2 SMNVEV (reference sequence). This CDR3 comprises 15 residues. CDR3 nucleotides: TGTGCCAGCAGTTTTGGACCGGGGGCTCCTTATGGCTACACCTTC. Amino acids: CASSFGPGAPYGYTF.

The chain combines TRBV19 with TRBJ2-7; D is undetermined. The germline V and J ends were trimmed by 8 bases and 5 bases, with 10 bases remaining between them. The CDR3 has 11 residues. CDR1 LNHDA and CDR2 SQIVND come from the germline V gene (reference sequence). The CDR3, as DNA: TGTGCCAGTGCGGCTGGAGACGAGCAGTACTTC. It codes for CASAAGDEQYF.

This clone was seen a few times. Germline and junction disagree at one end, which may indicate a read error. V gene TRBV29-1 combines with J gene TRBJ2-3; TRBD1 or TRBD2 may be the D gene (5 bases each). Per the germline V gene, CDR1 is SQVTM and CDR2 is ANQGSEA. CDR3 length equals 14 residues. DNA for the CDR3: TGCAGCGGTGAAGAAACGGAGAGGGGCCTTGGGGTGGATTTT. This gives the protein CSGEETERGLGVDF.

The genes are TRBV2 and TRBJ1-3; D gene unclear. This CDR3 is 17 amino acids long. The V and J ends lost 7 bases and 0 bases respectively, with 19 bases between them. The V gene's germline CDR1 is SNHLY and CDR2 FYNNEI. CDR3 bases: TGTGCCAGCATTGAGGCCGTCGGCAGGTTCTCTGGAAACACCATATATTTT. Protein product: CASIEAVGRFSGNTIYF. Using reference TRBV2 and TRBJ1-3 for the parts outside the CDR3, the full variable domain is EPEVTQTPSHQVTQMGQEVILRCVPISNHLYFYWYRQILGQKVEFLVSFYNNEISEKSEIFDDQFSVERPDGSNFTLKIRSTKLEDSAMYFCASIEAVGRFSGNTIYFGEGSWLTVV.

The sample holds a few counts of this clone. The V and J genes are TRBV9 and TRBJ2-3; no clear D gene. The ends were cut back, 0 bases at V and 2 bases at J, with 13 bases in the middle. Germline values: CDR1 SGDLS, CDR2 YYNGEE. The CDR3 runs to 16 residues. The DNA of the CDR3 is TGTGCCAGCAGCGTAGATCAATTGAGAAACACAGATACGCAGTATTTT. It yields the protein CASSVDQLRNTDTQYF.